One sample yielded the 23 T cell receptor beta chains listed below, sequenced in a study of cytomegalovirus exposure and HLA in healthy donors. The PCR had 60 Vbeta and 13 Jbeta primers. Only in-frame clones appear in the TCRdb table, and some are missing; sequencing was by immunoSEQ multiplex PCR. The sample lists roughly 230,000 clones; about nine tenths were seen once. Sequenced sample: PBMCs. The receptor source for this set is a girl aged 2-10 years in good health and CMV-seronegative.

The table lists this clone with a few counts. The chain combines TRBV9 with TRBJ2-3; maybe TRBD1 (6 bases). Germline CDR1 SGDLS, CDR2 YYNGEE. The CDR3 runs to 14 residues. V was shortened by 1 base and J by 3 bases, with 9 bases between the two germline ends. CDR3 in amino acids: CASSVRTETDTQYF. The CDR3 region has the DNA TGTGCCAGCAGCGTACGGACAGAGACAGATACGCAGTATTTT.

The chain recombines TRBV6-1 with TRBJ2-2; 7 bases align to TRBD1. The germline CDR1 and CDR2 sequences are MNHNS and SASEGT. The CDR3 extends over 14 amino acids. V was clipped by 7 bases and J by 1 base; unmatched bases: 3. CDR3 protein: CASTWTGNTGELFF. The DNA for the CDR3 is TGTGCCAGCACCTGGACAGGGAACACCGGGGAGCTGTTTTTT.

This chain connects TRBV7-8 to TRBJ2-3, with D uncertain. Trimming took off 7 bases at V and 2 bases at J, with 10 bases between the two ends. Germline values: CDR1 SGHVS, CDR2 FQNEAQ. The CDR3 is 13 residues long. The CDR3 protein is CASTPQVTDTQYF. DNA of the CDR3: TGTGCCAGCACCCCCCAGGTCACAGATACGCAGTATTTT.

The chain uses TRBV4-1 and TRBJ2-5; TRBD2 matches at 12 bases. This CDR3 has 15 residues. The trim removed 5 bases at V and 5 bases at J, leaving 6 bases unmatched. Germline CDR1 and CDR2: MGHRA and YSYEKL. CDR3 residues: CASSEGLAGLETQYF. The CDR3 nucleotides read TGCGCCAGCAGCGAAGGACTAGCGGGATTGGAGACCCAGTACTTC.

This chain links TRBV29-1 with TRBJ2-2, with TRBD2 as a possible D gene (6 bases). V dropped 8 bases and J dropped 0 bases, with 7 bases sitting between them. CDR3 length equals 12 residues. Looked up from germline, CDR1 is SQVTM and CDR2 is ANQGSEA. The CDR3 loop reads CSSGANTGELFF. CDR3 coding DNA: TGCAGCTCGGGAGCGAACACCGGGGAGCTGTTTTTT.

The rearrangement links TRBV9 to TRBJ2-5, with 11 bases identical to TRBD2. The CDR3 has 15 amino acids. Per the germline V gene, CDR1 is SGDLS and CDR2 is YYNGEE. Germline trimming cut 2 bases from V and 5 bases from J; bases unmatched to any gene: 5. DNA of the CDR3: TGTGCCAGCAGCGTCTTACTAGCGGGGGAGGAGACCCAGTACTTC. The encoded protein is CASSVLLAGEETQYF.

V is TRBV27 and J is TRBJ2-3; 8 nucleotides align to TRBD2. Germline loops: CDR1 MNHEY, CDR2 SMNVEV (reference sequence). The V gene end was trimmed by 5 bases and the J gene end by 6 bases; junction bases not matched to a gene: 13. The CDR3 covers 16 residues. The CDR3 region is CASSARTSYPSDTQYF. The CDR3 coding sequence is TGTGCCAGCAGTGCAAGGACTAGCTACCCCTCCGATACGCAGTATTTT.

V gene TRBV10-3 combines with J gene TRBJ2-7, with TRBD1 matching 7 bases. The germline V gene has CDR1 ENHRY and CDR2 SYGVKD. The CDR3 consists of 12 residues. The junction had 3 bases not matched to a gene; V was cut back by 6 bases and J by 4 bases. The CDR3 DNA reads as TGTGCCATCAGCGAACAGGGGTACGAGCAGTACTTC. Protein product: CAISEQGYEQYF.

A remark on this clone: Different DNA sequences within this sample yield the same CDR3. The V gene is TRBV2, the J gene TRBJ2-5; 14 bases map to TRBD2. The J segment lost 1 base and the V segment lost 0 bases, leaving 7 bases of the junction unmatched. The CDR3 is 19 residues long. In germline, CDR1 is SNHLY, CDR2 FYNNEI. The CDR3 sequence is CASSEARLAGGPPQETQYF. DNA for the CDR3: TGTGCCAGCAGTGAAGCCCGACTAGCGGGAGGGCCTCCCCAAGAGACCCAGTACTTC.

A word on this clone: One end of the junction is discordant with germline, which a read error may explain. CDR3 in amino acids: CAGSLGASGGSTQYF. As DNA, the CDR3 is TGCGCCGGCAGCTTGGGGGCTAGCGGGGGCTCCACGCAGTATTTT. This chain connects TRBV5-1 to TRBJ2-3; 10 bases match TRBD2. The CDR3 is made up of 15 amino acids. The germline CDR1 and CDR2 sequences are SGHRS and YFSETQ.

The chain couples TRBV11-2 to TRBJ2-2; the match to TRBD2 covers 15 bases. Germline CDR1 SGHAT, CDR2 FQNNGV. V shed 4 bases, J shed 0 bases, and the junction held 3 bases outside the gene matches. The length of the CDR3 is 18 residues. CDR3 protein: CASSYGLAGGPNTGELFF. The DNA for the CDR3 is TGTGCCAGCAGCTATGGACTAGCGGGAGGGCCGAACACCGGGGAGCTGTTTTTT. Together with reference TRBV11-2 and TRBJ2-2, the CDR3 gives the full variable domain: EAGVAQSPRYKIIEKRQSVAFWCNPISGHATLYWYQQILGQGPKLLIQFQNNGVVDDSQLPKDRFSAERLKGVDSTLKIQPAKLEDSAVYLCASSYGLAGGPNTGELFFGEGSRLTVL.

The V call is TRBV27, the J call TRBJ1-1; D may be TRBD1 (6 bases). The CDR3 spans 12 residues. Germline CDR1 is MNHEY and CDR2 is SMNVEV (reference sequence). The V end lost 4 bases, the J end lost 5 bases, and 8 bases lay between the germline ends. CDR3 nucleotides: TGTGCCAGCAGTTCTACAGGGACTGAAGCTTTCTTT. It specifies CASSSTGTEAFF.

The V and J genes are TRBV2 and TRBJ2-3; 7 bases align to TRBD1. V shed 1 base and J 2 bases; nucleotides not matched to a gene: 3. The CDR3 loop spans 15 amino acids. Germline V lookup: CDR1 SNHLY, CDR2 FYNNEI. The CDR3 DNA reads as TGTGCCAGCAGTGAAGTCGGGACAGTCACAGATACGCAGTATTTT. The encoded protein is CASSEVGTVTDTQYF.

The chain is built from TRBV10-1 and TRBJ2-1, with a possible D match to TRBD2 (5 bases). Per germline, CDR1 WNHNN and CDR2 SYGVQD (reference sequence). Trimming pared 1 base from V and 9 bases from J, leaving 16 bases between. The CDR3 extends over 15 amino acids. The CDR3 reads CASSEWAATRGEQFF. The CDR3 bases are TGCGCCAGCAGTGAGTGGGCGGCTACTCGGGGTGAGCAGTTCTTC.

This CDR3 is CASDLAGGPVEQFF. Here the CDR3 DNA reads TGTGCCAGCGACCTAGCGGGAGGGCCAGTTGAGCAGTTCTTC. The chain is built from TRBV21-1 and TRBJ2-1; TRBD2, the D gene given by the table, was not confirmed from the DNA. TRBV21-1 is flagged as a pseudogene. The CDR3 sequence is 14 residues long.

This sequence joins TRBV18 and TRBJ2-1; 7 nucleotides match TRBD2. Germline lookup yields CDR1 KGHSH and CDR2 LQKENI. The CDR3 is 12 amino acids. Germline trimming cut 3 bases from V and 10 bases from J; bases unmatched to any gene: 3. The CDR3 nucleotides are TGTGCCAGCTCACCCCAGCGGGAAGAGCAGTTCTTC. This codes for CASSPQREEQFF.

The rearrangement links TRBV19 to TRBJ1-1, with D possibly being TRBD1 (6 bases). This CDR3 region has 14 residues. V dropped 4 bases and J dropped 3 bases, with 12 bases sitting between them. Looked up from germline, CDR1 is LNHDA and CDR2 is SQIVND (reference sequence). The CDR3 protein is CASSKTGLDTEAFF. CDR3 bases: TGTGCCAGTAGTAAGACAGGTTTGGACACTGAAGCTTTCTTT.

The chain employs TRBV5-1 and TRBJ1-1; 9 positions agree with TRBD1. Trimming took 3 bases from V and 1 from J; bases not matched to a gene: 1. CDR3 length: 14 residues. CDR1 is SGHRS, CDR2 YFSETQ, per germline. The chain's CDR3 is CASSSGQGNTEAFF. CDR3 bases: TGCGCCAGCAGCTCGGGACAGGGGAACACTGAAGCTTTCTTT.

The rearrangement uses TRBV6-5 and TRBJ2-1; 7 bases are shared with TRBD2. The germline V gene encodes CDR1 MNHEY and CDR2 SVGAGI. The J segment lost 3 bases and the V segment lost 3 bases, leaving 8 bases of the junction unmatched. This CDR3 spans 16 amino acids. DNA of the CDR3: TGTGCCAGCAGTTATCGGTCGGGGGAGGGCTACAATGAGCAGTTCTTC. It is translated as CASSYRSGEGYNEQFF.

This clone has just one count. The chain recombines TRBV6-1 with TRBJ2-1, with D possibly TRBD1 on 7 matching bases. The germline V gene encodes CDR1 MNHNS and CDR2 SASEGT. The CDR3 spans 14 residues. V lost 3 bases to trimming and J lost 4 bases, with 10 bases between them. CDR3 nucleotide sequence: TGTGCCAGCAGTGACAGGGGGGTTTACAATGAGCAGTTCTTC. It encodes CASSDRGVYNEQFF.

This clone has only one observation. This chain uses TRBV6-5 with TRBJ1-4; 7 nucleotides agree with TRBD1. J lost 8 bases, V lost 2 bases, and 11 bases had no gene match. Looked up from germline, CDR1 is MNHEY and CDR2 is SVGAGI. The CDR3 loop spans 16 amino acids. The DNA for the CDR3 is TGTGCCAGCAGTTACGATGCCGACAGGGAAGGGGAAAAACTGTTTTTT. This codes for CASSYDADREGEKLFF.

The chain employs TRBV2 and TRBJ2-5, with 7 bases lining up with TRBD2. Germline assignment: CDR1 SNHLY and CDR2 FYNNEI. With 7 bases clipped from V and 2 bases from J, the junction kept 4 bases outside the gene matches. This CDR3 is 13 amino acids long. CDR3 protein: CASIGGGQETQYF. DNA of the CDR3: TGTGCCAGCATCGGCGGGGGTCAAGAGACCCAGTACTTC.

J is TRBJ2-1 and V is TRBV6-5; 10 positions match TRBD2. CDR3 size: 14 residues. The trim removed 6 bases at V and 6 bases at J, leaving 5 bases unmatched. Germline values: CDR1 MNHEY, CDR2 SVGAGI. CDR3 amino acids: CASSQRGGRNEQFF. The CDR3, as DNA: TGTGCCAGCAGCCAGCGGGGGGGCCGCAATGAGCAGTTCTTC.